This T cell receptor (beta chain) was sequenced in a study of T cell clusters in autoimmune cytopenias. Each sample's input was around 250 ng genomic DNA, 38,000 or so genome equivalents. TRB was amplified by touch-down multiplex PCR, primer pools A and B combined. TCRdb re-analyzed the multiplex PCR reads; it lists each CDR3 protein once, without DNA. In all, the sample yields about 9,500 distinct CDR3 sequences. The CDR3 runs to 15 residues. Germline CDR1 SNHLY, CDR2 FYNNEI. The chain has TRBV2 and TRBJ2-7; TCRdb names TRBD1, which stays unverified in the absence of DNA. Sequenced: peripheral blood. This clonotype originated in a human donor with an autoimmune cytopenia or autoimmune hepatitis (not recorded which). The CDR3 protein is CASSVGRDRSYEQYF. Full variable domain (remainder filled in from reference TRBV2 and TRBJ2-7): EPEVTQTPSHQVTQMGQEVILRCVPISNHLYFYWYRQILGQKVEFLVSFYNNEISEKSEIFDDQFSVERPDGSNFTLKIRSTKLEDSAMYFCASSVGRDRSYEQYFGPGTRLTVT.